In its sample, the clone carrying this T cell receptor (beta chain) was seen a few times. No antigen is known for it. The data were obtained in a study of T cells after yellow fever vaccination. Study results and limitations: Peaking on day 5 versus 15, the secondary response was faster but weaker.

A 5'RACE template-switching step, the method used to make TCR cDNA, added a universal primer site and UMIs. Each CDR3 protein gets one entry after TCRdb re-called the 5' RACE reads with MiXCR. This sample has just under 600,000 distinct CDR3 sequences; less than 15% occur once, and the top ten carry over 13%. V gave up 2 bases and J gave up 1 base, with 14 bases separating them. The germline V gene encodes CDR1 ENHRY and CDR2 SYGVKD. The CDR3 is 16 amino acids. The genes are TRBV10-3 and TRBJ1-2, with a tentative D call TRBD1 (6 bases). The receptor was isolated from a man aged 30 to 45 who received the YFV17D yellow fever vaccine. The sequenced sample was PBMCs, obtained on the day of the yellow fever booster vaccination. The CDR3 nucleotides are TGTGCCATCAGTGAGCCGACAGGAGGCTTTAACTATGGCTACACCTTC. This translates into CAISEPTGGFNYGYTF.